The subject of this entry is one TCR beta chain. The sample comes from a study of cytomegalovirus exposure and HLA in healthy donors. PCR employed 60 Vbeta and 13 Jbeta primers. Repertoires were generated with immunoSEQ multiplex PCR, while TCRdb's copy carries only in-frame clones and drops some. This table holds approximately 150,000 clones, about 69% found once. There are 16 residues in the CDR3. The germline gives CDR1 LNHDA, CDR2 SQIVND (reference sequence). V was trimmed by 4 bases and J by 6 bases, leaving 21 bases between them. This receptor was identified in a human donor in good health. The sample consisted of PBMCs. V is TRBV19 and J is TRBJ1-2; D uncertain. For the CDR3, the DNA is TGTGCCAGTAGTACTCTACCGGGCCCCCAGGAGGATGGCTACACCTTC. Protein: CASSTLPGPQEDGYTF.